A single sample is the source of the 17 T cell receptor beta chains below, sequenced in a study of OX40 agonist ivuxolimab in advanced cancers. TCRdb's copy holds only in-frame clones and misses some; the assay was immunoSEQ multiplex PCR. The data hold about 88,000 clones, with 85% to 90% observed a single time. The sequenced sample was CD4+ or CD8+ T cells sorted from blood, obtained in a trial of the OX40 agonist ivuxolimab. The receptor set was obtained from an adult with an advanced solid tumor such as melanoma, head and neck, liver or kidney cancer.

The chain couples TRBV5-4 to TRBJ1-2; 9 positions match TRBD1. CDR3 length equals 16 residues. Germline V CDR1 and CDR2: SGHNT, YYREEE (reference sequence). V lost 2 bases to trimming and J lost 1 base; unmatched junction nucleotides: 6. The CDR3 spells CASSFLADRGNYGYTF. CDR3 in DNA: TGTGCCAGCAGCTTCCTGGCGGACAGGGGTAACTATGGCTACACCTTC.

The V call is TRBV28, the J call TRBJ2-3; D is possibly TRBD2 (6 bases). The V and J ends lost 4 bases and 0 bases respectively, with 11 bases between them. Germline values: CDR1 MDHEN, CDR2 SYDVKM. The CDR3 length is 15 residues. CDR3 DNA: TGTGCCAGCAGTTCCCCGGGAGAGAGCACAGATACGCAGTATTTT. This encodes CASSSPGESTDTQYF.

J is TRBJ2-3 and V is TRBV2; the D gene could be TRBD1 or TRBD2 (5 bases each). This CDR3 has 14 amino acids. The germline CDR1 and CDR2 sequences are SNHLY and FYNNEI. V gave up 5 bases and J gave up 3 bases, with 12 bases separating them. CDR3 nucleotide sequence: TGTGCCAGCAGTCAGAGTTGGGGGACAGATACGCAGTATTTT. Its translation: CASSQSWGTDTQYF.

This sequence joins TRBV5-4 and TRBJ2-6; 7 nucleotides line up with TRBD2. The CDR3 is made up of 18 amino acids. J lost 4 bases, V lost 3 bases, and 13 bases had no gene match. Germline V gene data show CDR1 as SGHNT and CDR2 as YYREEE (reference sequence). CDR3 bases: TGTGCCAGCAGCTGGGGGGGATCGGCTCCAAGGGGGGCCAACGTCCTGACTTTC. Its protein is CASSWGGSAPRGANVLTF.

The rearrangement links TRBV7-6 to TRBJ2-5, with D hard to call. With 5 bases removed from V and 3 bases from J, the gap between germline ends came to 7 bases. CDR3 length: 12 amino acids. Looked up from germline, CDR1 is SGHVS and CDR2 is FNYEAQ. Here the CDR3 reads CASSQPEETQYF. For the CDR3, the DNA is TGTGCCAGCAGCCAACCTGAAGAGACCCAGTACTTC.

The J gene is TRBJ2-1, the V gene TRBV6-5; D is unclear. Deletions cut 6 bases from V and 9 bases from J, with 15 bases between. Germline CDR1 MNHEY, CDR2 SVGAGI. The length of the CDR3 is 13 residues. DNA of the CDR3: TGTGCCAGCAGCTTAGTCCCCTCGGGTGAGCAGTTCTTC. Residues: CASSLVPSGEQFF.

The V gene is TRBV28, the J gene TRBJ1-4; 8 nucleotides line up with TRBD1. J lost 8 bases, V lost 3 bases, and 8 bases had no gene match. Germline V lookup: CDR1 MDHEN, CDR2 SYDVKM. The CDR3 totals 15 residues. In nucleotides, the CDR3 is TGTGCCAGCAGTTTGCCCGGGACAGGAAAAGAAAAACTGTTTTTT. Protein product: CASSLPGTGKEKLFF.

The chain has TRBV27 and TRBJ2-2; 10 bases align to TRBD2. The CDR3 covers 16 residues. Germline loops: CDR1 MNHEY, CDR2 SMNVEV (reference sequence). J was trimmed by 6 bases and V by 2 bases; bases with no gene match: 6. CDR3 amino acids: CASSLRLAGAAGELFF. The CDR3 DNA reads TGTGCCAGCAGTTTACGTCTAGCGGGAGCTGCCGGGGAGCTGTTTTTT.

The V gene is TRBV28, the J gene TRBJ1-1; D is unresolved. V lost 7 bases to trimming and J lost 5 bases, with 11 bases between them. Germline V gene data show CDR1 as MDHEN and CDR2 as SYDVKM. The CDR3 contains 12 residues. CDR3 in amino acids: CASTLTWTEAFF. Written as DNA, the CDR3 is TGTGCCAGCACCCTCACGTGGACTGAAGCTTTCTTT.

The V and J genes are TRBV7-2 and TRBJ2-1, with 11 bases matching TRBD2. The CDR3 length is 15 residues. The V gene's germline CDR1 is SGHTA and CDR2 FQGNSA. V shed 6 bases, J shed 2 bases, and the junction held 3 bases outside the gene matches. The CDR3 loop reads CASRIAGGPYNEQFF. In nucleotides, the CDR3 is TGTGCCAGCAGAATAGCGGGGGGGCCCTACAATGAGCAGTTCTTC.

J is TRBJ2-3 and V is TRBV4-3; D is uncertain. V dropped 1 base and J dropped 3 bases, with 5 bases sitting between them. The germline V gene has CDR1 LGHNA and CDR2 YSLEER. The CDR3 sequence is 13 residues long. CDR3 DNA sequence: TGCGCCAGCAGCCAAGTCATGACAGATACGCAGTATTTT. As protein: CASSQVMTDTQYF.

Concerning this clone itself: The same CDR3 can be traced to other DNA sequences in this sample. V is TRBV5-1 and J is TRBJ2-5; TRBD2 agrees at 8 bases. V dropped 2 bases and J dropped 2; count of bases not matched to a gene: 5. Germline V lookup: CDR1 SGHRS, CDR2 YFSETQ. This CDR3 contains 15 residues. The CDR3 here is CASSFGLAVQETQYF. The DNA of the CDR3 is TGCGCCAGCAGCTTCGGACTAGCAGTACAAGAGACCCAGTACTTC.

J is TRBJ1-2 and V is TRBV12-5, with D uncertain. This CDR3 is 17 amino acids long. Germline-derived CDR1 and CDR2 are LGHNT and FRNRAP. The ends were cut back, 0 bases at V and 0 bases at J, with 14 bases in the middle. The CDR3 here is CASGLVLGGIPNYGYTF. CDR3 sequence (DNA): TGTGCTAGTGGTTTGGTATTAGGAGGGATCCCTAACTATGGCTACACCTTC.

The gene calls are TRBV11-2 and TRBJ2-2, with a possible D match to TRBD1 (6 bases). CDR1 and CDR2 from the germline V gene are SGHAT and FQNNGV. Trimming stripped 5 bases from V and 5 bases from J, with 9 bases between. The CDR3 extends over 13 amino acids. The CDR3 protein is CASSPQGTGELFF. The CDR3 bases are TGTGCCAGCAGCCCACAGGGTACCGGGGAGCTGTTTTTT.

The gene calls are TRBV29-1 and TRBJ2-5; 9 bases are a match to TRBD1. V lost 0 bases, J lost 5 bases, and 4 bases stayed unmatched. There are 14 residues in the CDR3. CDR1 is SQVTM, CDR2 ANQGSEA, per germline. In DNA form, the CDR3 reads TGCAGCGTTGAAGATACAGGGGGCAAGGAGACCCAGTACTTC. Amino acids: CSVEDTGGKETQYF.

The chain has TRBV18 and TRBJ2-7; D is uncertain. Trimming removed 3 bases from V and 2 bases from J, with 14 bases in between. Germline V gene lookup returns CDR1 KGHSH and CDR2 LQKENI. This CDR3 is built from 15 residues. The CDR3 loop reads CASSPSTESTYEQYF. In nucleotides, the CDR3 is TGTGCCAGCTCACCCTCGACCGAGTCAACCTACGAGCAGTACTTC.

This clone was counted a few times. The CDR3 nucleotides read TGTGCCAGCAGCTTAGAGTGGGGGAAGCCCCAGCATTTT. It is translated as CASSLEWGKPQHF. V and J are TRBV7-8 and TRBJ1-5; TRBD1 might be the D (5 bases). Germline assignment: CDR1 SGHVS and CDR2 FQNEAQ. The CDR3 runs to 13 residues. V lost 1 base and J 8 bases, leaving 9 bases between the germline ends.